The following is a T cell receptor beta chain sequence with its context. The entry originates in a study of T cell responses to AZD1222 COVID-19 vaccine. The table came from immunoSEQ multiplex PCR; TCRdb's copy has only in-frame clones and leaves some out. Among under 150,000 clones listed, roughly 88% were seen once. The TCR originated in an adult who received the AZD1222 COVID-19 vaccine. This specimen was peripheral blood, taken 28 days after the second AZD1222 dose.

Written as DNA, the CDR3 is TGTGCCAGTAGTAGCCGGGACGGCGCTAGCACAGATACGCAGTATTTT. It translates to CASSSRDGASTDTQYF. This chain links TRBV19 with TRBJ2-3, with D perhaps assigned TRBD1 or TRBD2 (5 bases each). Per the germline V gene, CDR1 is LNHDA and CDR2 is SQIVND (reference sequence). The germline V and J ends were trimmed by 4 bases and 0 bases, with 14 bases remaining between them. The CDR3 is made up of 16 amino acids.